The TCR beta chain under discussion was sequenced for a study of blood T cell repertoires in COVID-19. Study as a whole: The cDNA or gDNA used as material had been derived from T cells, B-cell-depleted T cells, or PBMCs.

Under the authors' procedure: Scientists estimated how many nucleated cells there were by amplifying reference gene primers. Profiling relied on immunoSEQ multiplex PCR, and the TCRdb table lists in-frame clones only, not all of them. V and J calls and clone size are copied from that table; D and trimming were computed from the DNA. The sample has a few hundred thousand clones, 75% to 90% seen once; the top ten hold 1%. The CDR3 spans 20 residues. The chain links TRBV21-1 to TRBJ2-2; no DNA check was done on the table's D call, TRBD1. TRBV21-1 is classified as a pseudogene. The clonotype comes from a young man who had recovered from COVID-19. Sequenced material: PBMCs or T cells enriched from blood (not recorded which). The CDR3 DNA is TGTGCCAGCAGCAAAAGGGGAACAGCTTCGAAATCCCCGAACACCGGGGAGCTGTTTTTT. Its translation is CASSKRGTASKSPNTGELFF.